Described below is a single T cell receptor beta chain sequence and its context. The CDR3 has 15 amino acids. TCRdb ran MiXCR on the PCR reads and lists one entry per CDR3 protein. The profile shows about 330,000 distinct CDR3 sequences, about 22% of them singletons. Researchers sorted naive CD8 T cells as cells that were CD8+CD4-CCR7+CD45RA+. This sample was taken from a study of molecular identifiers for immune sequencing clone quantification. The sequence was obtained from a human donor in good health. Some libraries in this study had Jurkat cell RNA spiked in. Sample: naive CD8+ T cells from blood, with Jurkat cell RNA spiked in. Specified subset: FACS-sorted CD8+CD4-CCR7+CD45RA+ naive T cells. The gene calls are TRBV21-1 and TRBJ1-1. TRBV21-1 is classified as a pseudogene. Here the CDR3 reads CASSPTYAVGTEALF. The CDR3 DNA reads as TGTGCCAGCAGCCCTACGTACGCTGTTGGCACTGAAGCTTTATTT.